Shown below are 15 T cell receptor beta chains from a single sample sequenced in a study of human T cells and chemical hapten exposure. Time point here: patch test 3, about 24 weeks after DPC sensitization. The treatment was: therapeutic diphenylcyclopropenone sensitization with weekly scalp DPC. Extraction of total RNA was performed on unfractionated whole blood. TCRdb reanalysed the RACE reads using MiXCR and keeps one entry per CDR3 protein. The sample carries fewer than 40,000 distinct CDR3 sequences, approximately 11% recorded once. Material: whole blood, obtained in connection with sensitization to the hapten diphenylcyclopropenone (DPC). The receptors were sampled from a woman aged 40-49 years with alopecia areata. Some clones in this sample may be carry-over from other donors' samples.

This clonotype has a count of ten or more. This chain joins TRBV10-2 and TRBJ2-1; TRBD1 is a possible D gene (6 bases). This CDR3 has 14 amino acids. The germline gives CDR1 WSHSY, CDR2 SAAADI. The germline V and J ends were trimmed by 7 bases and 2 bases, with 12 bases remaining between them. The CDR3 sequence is CASMSGQTYNEQFF. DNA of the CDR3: TGCGCCAGCATGTCTGGACAGACCTACAATGAGCAGTTCTTC.

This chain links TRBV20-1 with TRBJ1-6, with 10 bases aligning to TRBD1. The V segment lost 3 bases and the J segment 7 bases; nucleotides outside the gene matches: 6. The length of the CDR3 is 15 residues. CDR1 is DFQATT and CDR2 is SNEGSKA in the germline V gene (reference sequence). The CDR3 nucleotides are TGCAGTGCTAGCTCCTCGACAGGGGGCAATTCACCCCTCCACTTT. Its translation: CSASSSTGGNSPLHF.

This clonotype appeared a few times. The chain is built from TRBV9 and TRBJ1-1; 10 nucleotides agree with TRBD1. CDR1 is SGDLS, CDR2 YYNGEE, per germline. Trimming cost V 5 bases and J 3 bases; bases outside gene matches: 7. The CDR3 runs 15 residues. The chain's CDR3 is CASSPWTGGDTEAFF. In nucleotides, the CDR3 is TGTGCCAGCAGTCCCTGGACAGGGGGGGACACTGAAGCTTTCTTT.

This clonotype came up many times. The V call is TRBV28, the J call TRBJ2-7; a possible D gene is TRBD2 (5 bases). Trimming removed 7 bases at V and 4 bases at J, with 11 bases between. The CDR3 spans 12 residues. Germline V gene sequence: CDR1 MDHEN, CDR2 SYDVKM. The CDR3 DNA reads TGTGCCAGCATCAAGTCGGGGTACGAGCAGTACTTC. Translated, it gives CASIKSGYEQYF.

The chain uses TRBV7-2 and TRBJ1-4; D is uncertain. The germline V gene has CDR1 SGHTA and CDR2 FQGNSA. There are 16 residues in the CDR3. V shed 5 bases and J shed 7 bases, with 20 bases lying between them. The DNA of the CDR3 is TGTGCCAGCAGCCCTCAAGTATCGCCCGCGGGTGAAAAACTGTTTTTT. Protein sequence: CASSPQVSPAGEKLFF.

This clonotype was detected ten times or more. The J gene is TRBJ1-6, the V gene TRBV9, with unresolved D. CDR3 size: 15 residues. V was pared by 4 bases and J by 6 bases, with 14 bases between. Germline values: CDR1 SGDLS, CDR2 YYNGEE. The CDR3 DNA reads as TGTGCCAGCAGCCCAGCCCGCCAGATTAATTCACCCCTCCACTTT. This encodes CASSPARQINSPLHF. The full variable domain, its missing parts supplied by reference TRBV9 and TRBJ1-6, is DSGVTQTPKHLITATGQRVTLRCSPRSGDLSVYWYQQSLDQGLQFLIQYYNGEERAKGNILERFSAQQFPDLHSELNLSSLELGDSALYFCASSPARQINSPLHFGNGTRLTVT.

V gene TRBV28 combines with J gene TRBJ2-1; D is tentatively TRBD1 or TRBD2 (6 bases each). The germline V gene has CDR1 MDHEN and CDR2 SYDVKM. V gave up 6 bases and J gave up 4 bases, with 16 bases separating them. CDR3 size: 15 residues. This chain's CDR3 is CASSPRLGGYNEQFF. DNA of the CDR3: TGTGCCAGCAGCCCCCGACTAGGGGGGTACAATGAGCAGTTCTTC.

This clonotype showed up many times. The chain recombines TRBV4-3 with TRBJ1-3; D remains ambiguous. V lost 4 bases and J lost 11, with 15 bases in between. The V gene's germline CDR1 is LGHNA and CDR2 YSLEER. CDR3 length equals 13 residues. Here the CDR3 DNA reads TGCGCCAGCAGCCCCCAGAAAAGTCGCCCCATATATTTT. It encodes CASSPQKSRPIYF.

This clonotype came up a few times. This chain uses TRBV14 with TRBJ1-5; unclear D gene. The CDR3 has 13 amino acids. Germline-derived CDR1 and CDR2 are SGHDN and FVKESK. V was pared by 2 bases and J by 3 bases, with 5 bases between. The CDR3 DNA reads TGTGCCAGCAGCCAACAGGCCAATCAGCCCCAGCATTTT. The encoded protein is CASSQQANQPQHF.

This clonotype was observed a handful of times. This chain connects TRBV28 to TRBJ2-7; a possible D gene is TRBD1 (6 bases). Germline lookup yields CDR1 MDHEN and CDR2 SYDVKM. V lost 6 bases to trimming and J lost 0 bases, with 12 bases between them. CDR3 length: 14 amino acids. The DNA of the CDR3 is TGTGCCAGCAGCCCCGGACAGAGCTCCTACGAGCAGTACTTC. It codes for CASSPGQSSYEQYF.

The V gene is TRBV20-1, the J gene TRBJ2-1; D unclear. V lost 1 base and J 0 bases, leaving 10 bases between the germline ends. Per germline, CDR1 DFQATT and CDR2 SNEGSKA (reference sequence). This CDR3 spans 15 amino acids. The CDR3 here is CSARGTASSYNEQFF. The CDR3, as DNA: TGCAGTGCTAGAGGGACCGCGAGCTCCTACAATGAGCAGTTCTTC.

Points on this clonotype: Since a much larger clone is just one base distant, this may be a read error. The CDR3 coding sequence is TGTGCCAGCTCACCACCGAGGGCGGACCCCTACTGTGGCTACACCTTC. It translates to CASSPPRADPYCGYTF. This sequence joins TRBV18 and TRBJ1-2; no clear D gene. V was shortened by 0 bases and J by 7 bases, with 18 bases between the two germline ends. Germline assignment: CDR1 KGHSH and CDR2 LQKENI. The CDR3 is 16 amino acids.

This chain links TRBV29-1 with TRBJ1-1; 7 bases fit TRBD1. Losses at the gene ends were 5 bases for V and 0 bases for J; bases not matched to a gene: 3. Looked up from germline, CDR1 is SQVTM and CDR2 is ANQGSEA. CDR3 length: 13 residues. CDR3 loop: CSVRGQLNTEAFF. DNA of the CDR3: TGCAGCGTTCGGGGACAGCTGAACACTGAAGCTTTCTTT. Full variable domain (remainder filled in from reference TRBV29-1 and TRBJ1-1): SAVISQKPSRDICQRGTSLTIQCQVDSQVTMMFWYRQQPGQSLTLIATANQGSEATYESGFVIDKFPISRPNLTFSTLTVSNMSPEDSSIYLCSVRGQLNTEAFFGQGTRLTVV.

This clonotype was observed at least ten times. CDR3 nucleotide sequence: TGTGCCAGCAGCTGGAGGATGGGGCAACGAAAGACAGAGACCCAGTACTTC. This encodes CASSWRMGQRKTETQYF. The V gene is TRBV7-8, the J gene TRBJ2-5; the D call may be TRBD1 or TRBD2 (5 bases each). CDR3 length: 17 residues. The germline V and J ends were trimmed by 4 bases and 4 bases, with 22 bases remaining between them. Germline V gene sequence: CDR1 SGHVS, CDR2 FQNEAQ.

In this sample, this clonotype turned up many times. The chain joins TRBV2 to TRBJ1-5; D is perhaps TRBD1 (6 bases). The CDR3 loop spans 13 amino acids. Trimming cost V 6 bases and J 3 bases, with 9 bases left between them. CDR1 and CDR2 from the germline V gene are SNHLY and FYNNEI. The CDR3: CASRDSFNQPQHF. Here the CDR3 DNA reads TGTGCCAGCAGGGACAGCTTCAATCAGCCCCAGCATTTT.